This passage covers 27 T cell receptor beta chains from one sample sequenced in a study of T cells after yellow fever vaccination. TCRdb fed the 5' RACE reads into MiXCR, producing one record per CDR3 protein. The sample shows about 580,000 distinct CDR3 sequences, less than 20% of them seen only once. The sample here was PBMCs, taken less than 6 days after the first yellow fever vaccination. The receptor set was obtained from a man between 18 and 29 years old who received the YFV17D yellow fever vaccine.

This clonotype was seen more than once but under ten times. The chain carries TRBV7-9 and TRBJ1-1, with D unresolved. Germline V gene sequence: CDR1 SEHNR, CDR2 FQNEAQ (reference sequence). This CDR3 is 11 amino acids long. V lost 6 bases to trimming and J lost 2 bases, with 4 bases between them. The CDR3 sequence is CASRFNTEAFF. Here the CDR3 DNA reads TGTGCCAGCAGATTTAACACTGAAGCTTTCTTT.

This clonotype was seen ten or more times. The CDR3 protein is CASSIFSGSSYNEQFF. In nucleotides, the CDR3 is TGCGCCAGCAGCATATTCTCGGGGAGCTCCTACAATGAGCAGTTCTTC. This chain connects TRBV5-1 to TRBJ2-1; D is perhaps TRBD2 (5 bases). V lost 4 bases and J 0 bases, leaving 14 bases between the germline ends. The CDR3 consists of 16 residues. Germline CDR1 and CDR2: SGHRS and YFSETQ. Filled out from reference TRBV5-1 and TRBJ2-1, the complete variable domain reads KAGVTQTPRYLIKTRGQQVTLSCSPISGHRSVSWYQQTPGQGLQFLFEYFSETQRNKGNFPGRFSGRQFSNSRSEMNVSTLELGDSALYLCASSIFSGSSYNEQFFGPGTRLTVL.

This chain connects TRBV15 to TRBJ2-7, with D unresolved. V dropped 1 base and J dropped 5 bases, with 18 bases sitting between them. The CDR3 extends over 16 amino acids. Germline V lookup: CDR1 LNHNV, CDR2 YYDKDF (reference sequence). This CDR3 reads CATSRGVVGSRDEQYV. The DNA for the CDR3 is TGTGCCACCAGCAGAGGGGTGGTGGGAAGTAGAGACGAGCAGTACGTC.

The rearrangement uses TRBV12-3 or TRBV12-4 and TRBJ1-1, with D perhaps TRBD1 (6 bases). The CDR3 is made up of 16 amino acids. V lost 8 bases, J lost 0 bases, and 19 bases lay in between. CDR3 nucleotides: TGTGCCAGCCTTAGCTGGGGGGGGCGGTTGAACACTGAAGCTTTCTTT. Residues: CASLSWGGRLNTEAFF.

This clonotype was seen only once. The genes are TRBV5-6 and TRBJ2-1; TRBD1 matches at 11 bases. This CDR3 has 14 residues. Germline V gene sequence: CDR1 SGHDT, CDR2 YYEEEE. The trim removed 4 bases at V and 9 bases at J, leaving 6 bases unmatched. Here the CDR3 reads CASSGDRGGLEQFF. The CDR3 region has the DNA TGTGCCAGCAGCGGGGACAGGGGGGGCCTTGAGCAGTTCTTC.

This clonotype was counted only a few times. This rearrangement joins TRBV6-6 to TRBJ1-3; unclear D gene. The V gene's germline CDR1 is MNHNY and CDR2 SVGAGI (reference sequence). This CDR3 contains 12 residues. The germline V and J ends were trimmed by 10 bases and 4 bases, with 11 bases remaining between them. This CDR3 is CATSIGGNTIYF. The CDR3 region has the DNA TGTGCCACGTCCATCGGGGGAAACACCATATATTTT.

CDR3 loop: CASSSQHINSPLHF. The DNA for the CDR3 is TGTGCCAGCAGCTCCCAACACATCAACTCACCCCTCCACTTT. The chain combines TRBV7-2 with TRBJ1-6; D not resolved. The CDR3 contains 14 residues. Trimming pared 4 bases from V and 10 bases from J, leaving 14 bases between. From germline, CDR1 is SGHTA and CDR2 FQGNSA.

Only a few counts were recorded for this clonotype. This sequence joins TRBV20-1 and TRBJ2-2, with D unclear. This CDR3 comprises 12 residues. Trimming removed 5 bases from V and 6 bases from J, with 10 bases in between. CDR1 and CDR2 from the germline V gene are DFQATT and SNEGSKA (reference sequence). Here the CDR3 DNA reads TGCAGTGCTGGACGGACGGCCGGGGAGCTGTTTTTT. This encodes CSAGRTAGELFF.

V and J are TRBV4-1 and TRBJ1-6, with D maybe TRBD1 (5 bases). Germline CDR1 reads MGHRA; CDR2 reads YSYEKL. V lost 1 base to trimming and J lost 5 bases, with 18 bases between them. The CDR3 runs to 18 residues. CDR3 nucleotide sequence: TGCGCCAGCAGCCAAGGGCGCAGTCGGGGACGGAATAATTCACCCCTCCACTTT. It yields the protein CASSQGRSRGRNNSPLHF.

The rearrangement joins TRBV10-2 to TRBJ2-3, with a weak D call TRBD2 (5 bases). The CDR3 is 15 amino acids. CDR1 and CDR2 from the germline V gene are WSHSY and SAAADI. Between the trimmed V and J ends, which lost 7 bases and 4 bases, there was a span of 18 bases. CDR3 sequence: CASNPTRIVPDTQYF. DNA for the CDR3: TGCGCCAGCAATCCAACTAGAATCGTCCCAGATACGCAGTATTTT.

The chain couples TRBV20-1 to TRBJ2-1; TRBD1 is a possible D gene (5 bases). Trimming pared 8 bases from V and 9 bases from J, leaving 11 bases between. Looked up from germline, CDR1 is DFQATT and CDR2 is SNEGSKA (reference sequence). CDR3 length: 10 residues. CDR3 sequence reads: CSSQGSEQFF. The CDR3 DNA sequence: TGCAGTTCTCAGGGAAGTGAGCAGTTCTTC.

The table lists this clonotype with a few counts. This chain uses TRBV12-3 or TRBV12-4 with TRBJ2-5; D not certain. This CDR3 is built from 16 residues. V was shortened by 5 bases and J by 1 base, with 17 bases between the two germline ends. CDR3 amino acids: CASSMDPIGLQETQYF. CDR3 coding DNA: TGTGCCAGCAGTATGGACCCGATAGGTCTCCAAGAGACCCAGTACTTC.

This clonotype was counted a single time. The V gene is TRBV6-1, the J gene TRBJ2-1; D possibly corresponds to TRBD2 (6 bases). The CDR3 extends over 12 amino acids. Trimming took off 8 bases at V and 8 bases at J, with 13 bases between the two ends. Germline V gives CDR1 MNHNS, CDR2 SASEGT. The CDR3 DNA follows: TGTGCCAGCGGGACTCAGGTGTATGAGCAGTTCTTC. This sequence encodes CASGTQVYEQFF.

A few counts support this clonotype. The chain joins TRBV20-1 to TRBJ2-3; 8 bases align to TRBD2. With V trimmed by 5 bases and J by 3 bases, 13 bases remained unmatched. The CDR3 spans 16 residues. Germline V gives CDR1 DFQATT, CDR2 SNEGSKA (reference sequence). The CDR3 DNA reads as TGCAGTGCTGGAACACCCCGCGGGGGGATTACAGATACGCAGTATTTT. Residues: CSAGTPRGGITDTQYF.

The J gene is TRBJ2-5, the V gene TRBV7-2, with TRBD1 matching 8 bases. Germline lookup yields CDR1 SGHTA and CDR2 FQGNSA. CDR3 length equals 14 residues. V gave up 5 bases and J gave up 4 bases; unmatched junction bases: 6. CDR3 loop: CASSPNRGVETQYF. The CDR3 bases are TGTGCCAGCAGCCCAAACAGGGGGGTAGAGACCCAGTACTTC.

The V and J genes are TRBV6-5 and TRBJ2-3; TRBD1 is a possible D gene (6 bases). The V gene's germline CDR1 is MNHEY and CDR2 SVGAGI. Trimming took off 0 bases at V and 3 bases at J, with 16 bases between the two ends. The length of the CDR3 is 17 residues. CDR3 DNA sequence: TGTGCCAGCAGTTACTCGACAGGTCTTCCCCCGACAGATACGCAGTATTTT. The encoded protein is CASSYSTGLPPTDTQYF.

This clonotype came up many times. The genes are TRBV5-1 and TRBJ2-5, with D maybe TRBD1 (6 bases). The CDR3 sequence is 15 residues long. CDR1 is SGHRS and CDR2 is YFSETQ in the germline V gene. The ends were cut back, 5 bases at V and 5 bases at J, with 19 bases in the middle. The CDR3 is CASSLTTSGDETQYF. Written as DNA, the CDR3 is TGCGCCAGCAGTTTAACGACCTCAGGGGACGAGACCCAGTACTTC.

The gene calls are TRBV11-2 and TRBJ2-1; 7 nucleotides align to TRBD2. The V segment lost 5 bases and the J segment 10 bases; nucleotides outside the gene matches: 17. CDR3 size: 16 residues. From germline, CDR1 is SGHAT and CDR2 FQNNGV. CDR3 sequence: CASSPIFGTTLLEQFF. The CDR3, as DNA: TGTGCCAGCAGCCCCATCTTTGGGACTACTCTCTTAGAGCAGTTCTTC.

This clonotype has only a few counts. The V gene is TRBV20-1, the J gene TRBJ1-2, with TRBD1 matching over 8 bases. This CDR3 is 13 amino acids long. The junction had 0 bases not matched to a gene; V was cut back by 1 base and J by 2 bases. Germline CDR1 and CDR2: DFQATT and SNEGSKA (reference sequence). The CDR3 DNA reads TGCAGTGCTAGAGGGGACAGGAACTATGGCTACACCTTC. Translation: CSARGDRNYGYTF.

The V call is TRBV7-9, the J call TRBJ1-2, with TRBD1 matching 7 bases. Germline V gene data show CDR1 as SEHNR and CDR2 as FQNEAQ (reference sequence). The CDR3 has 14 residues. V lost 3 bases, J lost 6 bases, and 7 bases stayed unmatched. This CDR3 is CASSFPDRSDGYTF. The CDR3 nucleotides read TGTGCCAGCAGCTTCCCGGACAGGTCGGATGGCTACACCTTC.

This clonotype occurred a few times. V is TRBV27 and J is TRBJ2-7, with no clear D. Trimming cost V 5 bases and J 2 bases, with 13 bases left between them. Germline V gene sequence: CDR1 MNHEY, CDR2 SMNVEV (reference sequence). This CDR3 has 14 residues. The CDR3 nucleotides are TGTGCCAGCAGTCCCGTCGATAAAGCCTACGAGCAGTACGTC. Its protein is CASSPVDKAYEQYV.

This clonotype turned up a few times. The chain uses TRBV7-9 and TRBJ2-5, with 7 positions matching TRBD1. The J segment lost 6 bases and the V segment lost 3 bases, leaving 4 bases of the junction unmatched. Germline CDR1 is SEHNR and CDR2 is FQNEAQ (reference sequence). The CDR3 spans 13 residues. In DNA form, the CDR3 reads TGTGCCAGCAGCTTTCGGGACAGAAAGACCCAGTACTTC. Protein sequence: CASSFRDRKTQYF.

This clonotype was observed a handful of times. V is TRBV6-1 and J is TRBJ1-4, with D possibly TRBD1 on 6 matching bases. The ends were cut back, 6 bases at V and 2 bases at J, with 13 bases in the middle. This CDR3 spans 15 amino acids. CDR1 MNHNS and CDR2 SASEGT come from the germline V gene. The CDR3 bases are TGTGCCAGCAGAAAAACAGGGTGGACTAATGAAAAACTGTTTTTT. It yields the protein CASRKTGWTNEKLFF.

The CDR3 bases are TGTGCCATCAGTGACCCAGACAGGATGAACACTGAAGCTTTCTTT. Protein sequence: CAISDPDRMNTEAFF. The chain joins TRBV10-3 to TRBJ1-1, with D possibly matching TRBD1 (6 bases). The CDR3 contains 15 residues. Trimming removed 3 bases from V and 0 bases from J, with 11 bases in between. Germline CDR1 reads ENHRY; CDR2 reads SYGVKD.

The gene calls are TRBV20-1 and TRBJ1-2; TRBD1 agrees at 7 bases. The CDR3 has 15 amino acids. The V gene's germline CDR1 is DFQATT and CDR2 SNEGSKA (reference sequence). Unmatched junction bases numbered 12, after V lost 4 bases and J lost 4 bases. In nucleotides, the CDR3 is TGCAGTGCTAAAACTCCGGGACAGCTTTTCTATGGCTACACCTTC. As protein: CSAKTPGQLFYGYTF.

This clonotype was seen more than once but under ten times. The CDR3 loop is CASTSRASGYTF. The CDR3 coding sequence is TGTGCCAGTACCTCACGGGCCTCCGGCTACACCTTC. The V gene is TRBV19, the J gene TRBJ1-2, with D uncertain. The V end was cut by 7 bases, the J end by 8 bases, with 14 bases between. This CDR3 region has 12 residues. CDR1 is LNHDA and CDR2 is SQIVND in the germline V gene (reference sequence).

This clonotype came up a few times. The chain is built from TRBV6-2 or TRBV6-3 and TRBJ2-6, with D perhaps matching TRBD1 (6 bases). V lost 1 base and J 2 bases, leaving 12 bases between the germline ends. Germline CDR1 reads MNHEY; CDR2 reads SVGEGT. The CDR3 contains 17 residues. CDR3 residues: CASSYWQGTPGANVLTF. CDR3 nucleotide sequence: TGTGCCAGCAGTTACTGGCAGGGGACCCCTGGGGCCAACGTCCTGACTTTC.